These T cell receptor beta chains were read from a single sample in a study of T-cell reconstitution after alpha-beta-depleted transplantation in children. TCRdb analysed the PCR reads with MiXCR anew, one entry per CDR3 protein. The sample shows 480,000 or so distinct CDR3 sequences, under 12% of them seen only once. Specimen: PBMCs, collected before TCRalphabeta/CD19-depleted stem cell transplant. The source is a child aged 2 to 10 with inherited bone marrow failure, due to receive a stem cell transplant. Each CDR3 is given with its conserved first and last residue. The order of the fields is CDR3 protein, CDR3 DNA, D gene, clone size, J gene, V gene. D genes are given only for firm matches. Only part of the rows carry a size: once, few, many, or a class if the clone is expanded.

cdr3_aa: CASSQKPAGANYNEQFF
cdr3_nt: TGCGCCAGCAGCCAAAAACCGGCGGGAGCCAACTACAATGAGCAGTTCTTC
d_call: TRBD2
clone_size: -
j_call: TRBJ2-1
v_call: TRBV4-3

cdr3_aa: CASSLVSEGPGYTF
cdr3_nt: TGTGCCAGCAGCTTAGTGAGTGAAGGGCCTGGCTACACCTTC
d_call: -
clone_size: many
j_call: TRBJ1-2
v_call: TRBV7-9

cdr3_aa: CASSFPDSYNEQFF
cdr3_nt: TGTGCCAGCAGCTTCCCGGACTCCTACAATGAGCAGTTCTTC
d_call: -
clone_size: few
j_call: TRBJ2-1
v_call: TRBV5-6

cdr3_aa: CASSLGTSGQETQYF
cdr3_nt: TGCGCCAGCAGCTTGGGGACTAGCGGGCAAGAGACCCAGTACTTC
d_call: TRBD2
clone_size: many
j_call: TRBJ2-5
v_call: TRBV5-1

cdr3_aa: CASSLRGLTLGGELFF
cdr3_nt: TGTGCCAGCAGCTTAAGAGGGCTGACGCTGGGCGGGGAGCTGTTTTTT
d_call: -
clone_size: few
j_call: TRBJ2-2
v_call: TRBV7-2

cdr3_aa: CASSPTSGRLDEQFF
cdr3_nt: TGCGCCAGCAGCCCCACTAGCGGGAGACTCGATGAGCAGTTCTTC
d_call: TRBD2
clone_size: -
j_call: TRBJ2-1
v_call: TRBV5-1

cdr3_aa: CSVKGNGNSPLHF
cdr3_nt: TGCAGTGTAAAAGGGAATGGTAATTCACCCCTCCACTTT
d_call: -
clone_size: many
j_call: TRBJ1-6
v_call: TRBV20-1

cdr3_aa: CASSYSRLSGTYEQYF
cdr3_nt: TGTGCCAGCAGTTACTCGAGATTGTCCGGAACCTACGAGCAGTACTTC
d_call: -
clone_size: -
j_call: TRBJ2-7
v_call: TRBV6-5

cdr3_aa: CASSEGSDTQYF
cdr3_nt: TGTGCCAGCAGTGAAGGGTCAGATACGCAGTATTTT
d_call: -
clone_size: once
j_call: TRBJ2-3
v_call: TRBV2

cdr3_aa: CASSERQGNYEQYF
cdr3_nt: TGTGCCAGCAGCGAAAGACAGGGGAACTACGAGCAGTACTTC
d_call: TRBD1
clone_size: -
j_call: TRBJ2-7
v_call: TRBV12-3/TRBV12-4

cdr3_aa: CASSNVRQETQYF
cdr3_nt: TGTGCCAGCTCGAACGTGAGACAAGAGACCCAGTACTTC
d_call: -
clone_size: many
j_call: TRBJ2-5
v_call: TRBV18

cdr3_aa: CASSQNWLYEQYF
cdr3_nt: TGTGCCAGCAGCCAAAACTGGCTCTACGAGCAGTACTTC
d_call: -
clone_size: many
j_call: TRBJ2-7
v_call: TRBV3-1

cdr3_aa: CATLGDRGLYEQFF
cdr3_nt: TGTGCCACCCTGGGGGACAGGGGGCTCTATGAGCAGTTCTTC
d_call: TRBD1
clone_size: few
j_call: TRBJ2-1
v_call: TRBV28

cdr3_aa: CSVVVAWAPSGSYEQYF
cdr3_nt: TGCAGCGTTGTAGTGGCATGGGCGCCGTCGGGCTCCTACGAGCAGTACTTC
d_call: -
clone_size: few
j_call: TRBJ2-7
v_call: TRBV29-1

cdr3_aa: CSVGRTGYNEQFF
cdr3_nt: TGCAGCGTTGGACGGACAGGATACAATGAGCAGTTCTTC
d_call: TRBD1
clone_size: many
j_call: TRBJ2-1
v_call: TRBV29-1

cdr3_aa: CASRGLAVNNEQFF
cdr3_nt: TGCGCCAGCAGGGGACTAGCGGTAAACAATGAGCAGTTCTTC
d_call: TRBD2
clone_size: many
j_call: TRBJ2-1
v_call: TRBV5-1

cdr3_aa: CATGDGARWAGGPNEQFF
cdr3_nt: TGTGCCACCGGAGATGGGGCCCGATGGGCGGGAGGGCCAAATGAGCAGTTCTTC
d_call: TRBD2
clone_size: -
j_call: TRBJ2-1
v_call: TRBV24-1

cdr3_aa: CASSYTSIGELFF
cdr3_nt: TGTGCCAGCAGTTACACCAGTATCGGGGAGCTGTTTTTT
d_call: -
clone_size: many
j_call: TRBJ2-2
v_call: TRBV6-2/TRBV6-3

cdr3_aa: CASSLEYSGRTREQFF
cdr3_nt: TGTGCCAGCAGCTTAGAATACAGCGGGAGAACTCGTGAGCAGTTCTTC
d_call: TRBD2
clone_size: many
j_call: TRBJ2-1
v_call: TRBV11-2

cdr3_aa: CASSQDHLAGVRYF
cdr3_nt: TGCGCCAGCAGCCAAGATCACCTAGCGGGAGTACGGTACTTC
d_call: TRBD2
clone_size: many
j_call: TRBJ2-7
v_call: TRBV4-3

cdr3_aa: CSASPRGMGVYEQYF
cdr3_nt: TGCAGTGCTAGCCCCCGGGGGATGGGGGTCTACGAGCAGTACTTC
d_call: -
clone_size: many
j_call: TRBJ2-7
v_call: TRBV20-1

cdr3_aa: CSARGSGRADGELFF
cdr3_nt: TGCAGTGCTAGGGGCAGCGGGAGGGCTGACGGGGAGCTGTTTTTT
d_call: TRBD2
clone_size: -
j_call: TRBJ2-2
v_call: TRBV20-1

cdr3_aa: CSATSLVYNEQFF
cdr3_nt: TGCAGTGCTACCTCCTTAGTCTACAATGAGCAGTTCTTC
d_call: -
clone_size: many
j_call: TRBJ2-1
v_call: TRBV20-1

cdr3_aa: CSVEDSYEQYF
cdr3_nt: TGCAGCGTGGAGGACAGTTACGAGCAGTACTTC
d_call: -
clone_size: many
j_call: TRBJ2-7
v_call: TRBV29-1

cdr3_aa: CASSVDRSSYTF
cdr3_nt: TGTGCCAGCAGCGTAGATCGGAGCAGCTACACCTTC
d_call: -
clone_size: many
j_call: TRBJ1-2
v_call: TRBV9

cdr3_aa: CASGPGLLLHEQYF
cdr3_nt: TGTGCCAGCGGACCGGGACTACTCCTTCACGAGCAGTACTTC
d_call: TRBD2
clone_size: many
j_call: TRBJ2-7
v_call: TRBV2

cdr3_aa: CASNGQGSHEQYF
cdr3_nt: TGTGCCAGCAACGGACAGGGCAGCCACGAGCAGTACTTC
d_call: TRBD1
clone_size: -
j_call: TRBJ2-7
v_call: TRBV27

cdr3_aa: CASSSDRDEQYF
cdr3_nt: TGTGCCAGCAGCAGCGACAGGGACGAGCAGTACTTC
d_call: TRBD1
clone_size: few
j_call: TRBJ2-7
v_call: TRBV12-3/TRBV12-4

cdr3_aa: CASSYDRGRSYEQYF
cdr3_nt: TGTGCCAGCAGTTACGACAGGGGGCGATCCTACGAGCAGTACTTC
d_call: TRBD1
clone_size: -
j_call: TRBJ2-7
v_call: TRBV6-2/TRBV6-3

cdr3_aa: CASRLRGGVEAFF
cdr3_nt: TGTGCCAGCAGGTTGCGAGGGGGAGTGGAAGCTTTCTTT
d_call: -
clone_size: few
j_call: TRBJ1-1
v_call: TRBV5-4

cdr3_aa: CASSLYSLPSAHEQYF
cdr3_nt: TGTGCCAGCAGTTTGTATTCGCTCCCTAGCGCCCACGAGCAGTACTTC
d_call: -
clone_size: -
j_call: TRBJ2-7
v_call: TRBV28

cdr3_aa: CSVYPLSGGETQYF
cdr3_nt: TGCAGCGTTTATCCTTTGTCTGGGGGGGAGACCCAGTACTTC
d_call: -
clone_size: few
j_call: TRBJ2-5
v_call: TRBV29-1

cdr3_aa: CASSLALTSSYEQYF
cdr3_nt: TGTGCCAGCAGCTTAGCCCTGACCAGCTCCTACGAGCAGTACTTC
d_call: -
clone_size: -
j_call: TRBJ2-7
v_call: TRBV7-2

cdr3_aa: CASSPPPGNNEQFF
cdr3_nt: TGTGCCAGCTCACCACCCCCAGGGAACAATGAGCAGTTCTTC
d_call: -
clone_size: few
j_call: TRBJ2-1
v_call: TRBV18

cdr3_aa: CASSYTLGSTDTQYF
cdr3_nt: TGCGCCAGCAGTTACACCTTGGGGAGCACAGATACGCAGTATTTT
d_call: -
clone_size: many
j_call: TRBJ2-3
v_call: TRBV5-1

cdr3_aa: CASSFSSGRAVETQYF
cdr3_nt: TGTGCCAGCAGCTTCTCTAGCGGGAGGGCGGTGGAGACCCAGTACTTC
d_call: TRBD2
clone_size: many
j_call: TRBJ2-5
v_call: TRBV11-2

cdr3_aa: CASTKWGEAEQFF
cdr3_nt: TGTGCCAGCACCAAATGGGGGGAAGCCGAGCAGTTCTTC
d_call: -
clone_size: many
j_call: TRBJ2-1
v_call: TRBV7-8

cdr3_aa: CSVEVRGYEQYF
cdr3_nt: TGCAGCGTTGAAGTTCGCGGCTACGAGCAGTACTTC
d_call: -
clone_size: many
j_call: TRBJ2-7
v_call: TRBV29-1

cdr3_aa: CASSFSHSNEKLFF
cdr3_nt: TGTGCCAGCAGTTTTAGCCACTCTAATGAAAAACTGTTTTTT
d_call: -
clone_size: many
j_call: TRBJ1-4
v_call: TRBV27

cdr3_aa: CASSDTGGGETQYF
cdr3_nt: TGCGCCAGCAGCGACACGGGGGGCGGAGAGACCCAGTACTTC
d_call: -
clone_size: -
j_call: TRBJ2-5
v_call: TRBV5-1

cdr3_aa: CASSVQALVDTGELFF
cdr3_nt: TGTGCCAGCAGTGTTCAGGCCCTAGTGGACACCGGGGAGCTGTTTTTT
d_call: -
clone_size: many
j_call: TRBJ2-2
v_call: TRBV25-1

cdr3_aa: CASSPRSHYNEQFF
cdr3_nt: TGTGCCAGCAGTCCCCGCTCACACTACAATGAGCAGTTCTTC
d_call: -
clone_size: many
j_call: TRBJ2-1
v_call: TRBV27

cdr3_aa: CASSIPRDGTYNEQFF
cdr3_nt: TGTGCCAGCAGCATCCCACGGGACGGGACCTACAATGAGCAGTTCTTC
d_call: -
clone_size: many
j_call: TRBJ2-1
v_call: TRBV7-8

cdr3_aa: CASSPLAGEGNEQFF
cdr3_nt: TGTGCCAGCAGCCCTCTAGCGGGAGAGGGCAATGAGCAGTTCTTC
d_call: TRBD2
clone_size: -
j_call: TRBJ2-1
v_call: TRBV27

cdr3_aa: CASRRGSANNQPQHF
cdr3_nt: TGTGCCAGCAGGAGGGGGTCGGCGAACAATCAGCCCCAGCATTTT
d_call: -
clone_size: -
j_call: TRBJ1-5
v_call: TRBV2

cdr3_aa: CASGMIVWRESSDTQYF
cdr3_nt: TGTGCCAGCGGTATGATCGTGTGGCGGGAGAGTTCAGATACGCAGTATTTT
d_call: TRBD2
clone_size: -
j_call: TRBJ2-3
v_call: TRBV2

cdr3_aa: CSARGGGLGSDTGELFF
cdr3_nt: TGCAGTGCTAGAGGCGGGGGGTTGGGGTCGGACACCGGGGAGCTGTTTTTT
d_call: TRBD2
clone_size: many
j_call: TRBJ2-2
v_call: TRBV20-1

cdr3_aa: CAWSVGPPLHF
cdr3_nt: TGTGCCTGGAGTGTGGGCCCACCCCTCCACTTT
d_call: -
clone_size: -
j_call: TRBJ1-6
v_call: TRBV30

cdr3_aa: CASSDGPTYEQYF
cdr3_nt: TGTGCCAGCTCAGACGGGCCCACCTACGAGCAGTACTTC
d_call: -
clone_size: many
j_call: TRBJ2-7
v_call: TRBV18

cdr3_aa: CASSRASGGAETQYF
cdr3_nt: TGTGCCAGCAGTAGAGCCTCAGGGGGCGCGGAGACCCAGTACTTC
d_call: TRBD1
clone_size: -
j_call: TRBJ2-5
v_call: TRBV28

cdr3_aa: CASSGTGGHEQYF
cdr3_nt: TGCGCCAGCAGCGGGACAGGGGGCCACGAGCAGTACTTC
d_call: TRBD1
clone_size: many
j_call: TRBJ2-7
v_call: TRBV4-1

cdr3_aa: CSARGKKPQGEDTEAFF
cdr3_nt: TGCAGTGCTAGAGGAAAAAAGCCACAGGGGGAGGATACTGAAGCTTTCTTT
d_call: TRBD1
clone_size: many
j_call: TRBJ1-1
v_call: TRBV20-1

cdr3_aa: CASSTRPGTYEQYF
cdr3_nt: TGTGCCAGCAGTACCAGACCGGGAACCTACGAGCAGTACTTC
d_call: -
clone_size: many
j_call: TRBJ2-7
v_call: TRBV27

cdr3_aa: CASSPRGPQETQYF
cdr3_nt: TGTGCCAGCAGCCCTAGAGGGCCCCAAGAGACCCAGTACTTC
d_call: -
clone_size: few
j_call: TRBJ2-5
v_call: TRBV5-4

cdr3_aa: CASSPQPSGGGQPQHF
cdr3_nt: TGTGCCAGCAGCCCACAGCCCTCAGGGGGCGGACAGCCCCAGCATTTT
d_call: TRBD1
clone_size: few
j_call: TRBJ1-5
v_call: TRBV7-2

cdr3_aa: CSARAERGYNEQFF
cdr3_nt: TGCAGTGCTAGAGCGGAGCGGGGCTACAATGAGCAGTTCTTC
d_call: TRBD2
clone_size: -
j_call: TRBJ2-1
v_call: TRBV20-1

cdr3_aa: CASSLWGPQPQHF
cdr3_nt: TGTGCCAGCAGCTTATGGGGTCCCCAGCCCCAGCATTTT
d_call: -
clone_size: many
j_call: TRBJ1-5
v_call: TRBV7-2

cdr3_aa: CASSSLRPWGTGNNYGYTF
cdr3_nt: TGTGCCAGCAGTTCCCTCCGGCCGTGGGGGACAGGGAACAATTATGGCTACACCTTC
d_call: TRBD1
clone_size: many
j_call: TRBJ1-2
v_call: TRBV28